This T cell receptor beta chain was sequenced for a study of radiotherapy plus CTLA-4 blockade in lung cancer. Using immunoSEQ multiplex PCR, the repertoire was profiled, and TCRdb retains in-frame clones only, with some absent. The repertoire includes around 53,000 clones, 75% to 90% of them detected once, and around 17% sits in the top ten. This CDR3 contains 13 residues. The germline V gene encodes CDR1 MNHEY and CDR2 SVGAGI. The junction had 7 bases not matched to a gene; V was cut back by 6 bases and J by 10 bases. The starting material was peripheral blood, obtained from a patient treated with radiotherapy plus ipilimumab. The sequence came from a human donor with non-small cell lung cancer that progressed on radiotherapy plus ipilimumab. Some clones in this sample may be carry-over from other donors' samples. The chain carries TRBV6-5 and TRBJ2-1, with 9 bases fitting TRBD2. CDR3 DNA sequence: TGTGCCAGCAGCATTAGCGGGAGTGAGGAGCAGTTCTTC. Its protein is CASSISGSEEQFF.